This TCR beta chain is from a study of shared clonotypes between healthy human individuals. This clone was detected a few times. Antigen specificity is unknown. An even split of each subset's genomic DNA across several immunoSEQ plates was performed. Profiled with immunoSEQ multiplex PCR; TCRdb holds only in-frame clones, not every one. The table has around 700,000 clones, 72% seen once. CDR3 length equals 15 residues. Trimming pared 7 bases from V and 0 bases from J, leaving 12 bases between. Germline V gene data show CDR1 as LNHDA and CDR2 as SQIVND (reference sequence). Findings of the study overall: Naive subsets typically showed greater estimated richness than memory subsets.

The split of CD4+ cells yielded CD45RA+ naive and CD45RA-negative memory subsets. The chain couples TRBV19 to TRBJ2-2; no clear D. The sequence derives from a woman in her 30s in good health. The sample comprised memory CD4+ T cells sorted from blood. Subset in this sample: CD45RA-negative fraction. The CDR3 spells CASKRDPTNTGELFF. CDR3 sequence (DNA): TGTGCCAGTAAGAGAGACCCTACGAACACCGGGGAGCTGTTTTTT.